The clone carrying this T cell receptor (beta chain) has ten or more counts. Its antigen is currently unknown. These data are taken from a study of CD8 T cells in ankylosing spondylitis. Study results and caveats: Relatively rare in peripheral blood, disease-linked clones were also CD8+. In synovial fluid and blood from reactive arthritis, some motif variants were previously reported.

For TCR beta, libraries came from quantitative 5'-RACE with molecular barcodes. TCRdb redid the calling of the 5' RACE reads with MiXCR, one entry per CDR3 protein. The table shows about 240,000 distinct CDR3 sequences, with roughly 8.6% occurring only once. The CDR3 is 15 amino acids. Germline CDR1 reads SEHNR; CDR2 reads FQNEAQ (reference sequence). Trimming cost V 1 base and J 2 bases, with 10 bases left between them. This sequence joins TRBV7-9 and TRBJ2-3; D is unresolved. The TCR originated in a male donor with ankylosing spondylitis or in good health (not recorded which). Sequencing was carried out using blood, either unsorted or a sorted T cell fraction (not recorded which). The CDR3: CASSLGYGNTDTQYF. The CDR3 DNA reads as TGTGCCAGCAGCTTAGGTTACGGCAACACAGATACGCAGTATTTT.